The 28 T cell receptor beta chains listed next were all sequenced from one sample in a study of T cell responses to AZD1222 COVID-19 vaccine. Repertoires were generated with immunoSEQ multiplex PCR, while TCRdb's copy carries only in-frame clones and drops some. The data contain 100,000 to 120,000 clones, about nine tenths of them singletons. Sample: peripheral blood, taken 28 days after the second AZD1222 dose. These receptors all come from an adult who received the AZD1222 COVID-19 vaccine.

CDR3 bases: TGTGCCAGCAGCTTGGGCCAGACCTACGAGCAGTACTTC. Protein: CASSLGQTYEQYF. The chain links TRBV11-3 to TRBJ2-7; D remains ambiguous. V gave up 3 bases and J gave up 2 bases, with 8 bases separating them. The CDR3 contains 13 residues. Germline V gene data show CDR1 as SGHNT and CDR2 as YENEEA. Looking up the rest from reference TRBV11-3 and TRBJ2-7 gives the full variable domain: EAGVVQSPRYKIIEKKQPVAFWCNPISGHNTLYWYLQNLGQGPELLIRYENEEAVDDSQLPKDRFSAERLKGVDSTLKIQPAELGDSAVYLCASSLGQTYEQYFGPGTRLTVT.

The chain combines TRBV2 with TRBJ1-4; D is perhaps TRBD1 (6 bases). Germline V gene sequence: CDR1 SNHLY, CDR2 FYNNEI. This CDR3 region has 15 residues. V was pared by 7 bases and J by 3 bases, with 15 bases between. CDR3 DNA sequence: TGTGCCAGCAACAGAAACAGGGCGGCTAATGAAAAACTGTTTTTT. Encoded protein: CASNRNRAANEKLFF. The full variable domain, its missing parts supplied by reference TRBV2 and TRBJ1-4, is EPEVTQTPSHQVTQMGQEVILRCVPISNHLYFYWYRQILGQKVEFLVSFYNNEISEKSEIFDDQFSVERPDGSNFTLKIRSTKLEDSAMYFCASNRNRAANEKLFFGSGTQLSVL.

The CDR3 reads CASSYSRQDVGGYTF. CDR3 bases: TGTGCCAGCAGTTACTCGAGGCAGGACGTCGGGGGCTACACCTTC. The rearrangement links TRBV6-2 or TRBV6-3 to TRBJ1-2; no reliable D call. Per germline, CDR1 MNHEY and CDR2 SVGEGT. This CDR3 is 15 amino acids long. V lost 0 bases and J 8 bases, leaving 16 bases between the germline ends.

This rearrangement joins TRBV19 to TRBJ2-1; 7 nucleotides match TRBD1. The CDR3 runs to 15 residues. CDR1 LNHDA and CDR2 SQIVND come from the germline V gene (reference sequence). J gave up 0 bases and V 5 bases, and 4 bases lay outside the gene matches. CDR3 amino acids: CASSRRDSSYNEQFF. CDR3 sequence (DNA): TGTGCCAGTAGTCGCCGGGACAGCTCCTACAATGAGCAGTTCTTC.

The rearrangement links TRBV6-2 or TRBV6-3 to TRBJ1-1, with D perhaps matching TRBD1 (5 bases). V shed 5 bases and J shed 3 bases, with 16 bases lying between them. Germline assignment: CDR1 MNHEY and CDR2 SVGEGT. This CDR3 spans 15 amino acids. DNA for the CDR3: TGTGCCAGCAGTGCCCCCGGGCAGGGTTACACTGAAGCTTTCTTT. The encoded protein is CASSAPGQGYTEAFF.

The genes are TRBV9 and TRBJ2-3; no clear D gene. Germline V gives CDR1 SGDLS, CDR2 YYNGEE. This CDR3 comprises 12 residues. V shed 2 bases and J shed 4 bases, with 5 bases lying between them. The CDR3 bases are TGTGCCAGCAGCGTGGACGCAGATACGCAGTATTTT. Protein: CASSVDADTQYF.

V is TRBV2 and J is TRBJ1-2; tentative D call: TRBD1 (5 bases). This CDR3 is built from 15 residues. The ends were cut back, 3 bases at V and 8 bases at J, with 19 bases in the middle. Germline assignment: CDR1 SNHLY and CDR2 FYNNEI. The CDR3 is CASSETQDTNWGYTF. In DNA form, the CDR3 reads TGTGCCAGCAGTGAGACACAGGACACGAACTGGGGCTACACCTTC.

To note about this clone: An end of the junction does not agree with germline; a read error may underlie this. V gene TRBV7-9 combines with J gene TRBJ2-1; D is undetermined. The CDR3 spans 11 residues. Germline V gene sequence: CDR1 SEHNR, CDR2 FQNEAQ (reference sequence). The CDR3 sequence: CAISSYNEQFF. The CDR3 nucleotides read TGTGCCATCAGCTCTTACAATGAGCAGTTCTTC.

This chain connects TRBV7-2 to TRBJ1-6; 9 nucleotides match TRBD1. V was clipped by 5 bases and J by 5 bases; unmatched bases: 4. Germline lookup yields CDR1 SGHTA and CDR2 FQGNSA. The CDR3 runs 15 residues. CDR3 sequence (DNA): TGTGCCAGCAGCGCGACAGGGGGGAATAATTCACCCCTCCACTTT. Amino acids: CASSATGGNNSPLHF.

The chain employs TRBV10-3 and TRBJ1-2; D unresolved. There are 15 residues in the CDR3. V lost 8 bases and J 4 bases, leaving 20 bases between the germline ends. Germline CDR1 and CDR2: ENHRY and SYGVKD. The DNA for the CDR3 is TGTGCCATCGCCACGGGCAGGCCTGAACCCTATGGCTACACCTTC. It encodes CAIATGRPEPYGYTF.

The chain uses TRBV5-4 and TRBJ1-4, with 7 nucleotides matching TRBD1. Germline V CDR1 and CDR2: SGHNT, YYREEE (reference sequence). Germline trimming cut 4 bases from V and 8 bases from J; bases unmatched to any gene: 14. This CDR3 is built from 16 residues. The CDR3 here is CASSLFPGQRGEKLFF. DNA of the CDR3: TGTGCCAGCAGCCTTTTCCCGGGACAGCGAGGGGAAAAACTGTTTTTT.

This chain joins TRBV5-4 and TRBJ2-2; 9 nucleotides match TRBD1. The V and J ends lost 6 bases and 5 bases, in that order; junction bases with no gene match: 8. Germline V gene data show CDR1 as SGHNT and CDR2 as YYREEE (reference sequence). The CDR3 covers 15 residues. The CDR3 spells CASISDRGGTGELFF. Here the CDR3 DNA reads TGTGCCAGCATCTCGGACAGGGGCGGGACCGGGGAGCTGTTTTTT.

V is TRBV4-1 and J is TRBJ2-5; tentative D call: TRBD1 (5 bases). Trimming removed 0 bases from V and 7 bases from J, with 15 bases in between. The germline gives CDR1 MGHRA, CDR2 YSYEKL. This CDR3 comprises 15 residues. The CDR3 DNA sequence: TGCGCCAGCAGCCAAGACCCGCAGGGCTACTGGACCCAGTACTTC. Protein product: CASSQDPQGYWTQYF.

The chain uses TRBV4-3 and TRBJ1-2, with D uncertain. The CDR3 has 18 amino acids. Germline loops: CDR1 LGHNA, CDR2 YSLEER. V lost 1 base and J lost 1, with 19 bases in between. In nucleotides, the CDR3 is TGCGCCAGCAGCCAAGGCCGGGTGGGGTTGGGAGGTAACTATGGCTACACCTTC. It translates to CASSQGRVGLGGNYGYTF.

V gene TRBV25-1 combines with J gene TRBJ1-2; the match to TRBD1 covers 7 bases. The CDR3 totals 14 residues. Germline V gene data show CDR1 as MGHDK and CDR2 as SYGVNS. The J segment lost 6 bases and the V segment lost 2 bases, leaving 6 bases of the junction unmatched. The CDR3 loop reads CASSERQGPDGYTF. The CDR3, as DNA: TGTGCCAGCAGTGAACGACAGGGACCGGATGGCTACACCTTC.

V and J are TRBV19 and TRBJ2-7; D unclear. The V and J ends lost 5 bases and 6 bases respectively, with 17 bases between them. This CDR3 has 14 residues. Per germline, CDR1 LNHDA and CDR2 SQIVND (reference sequence). The DNA of the CDR3 is TGTGCCAGTAGTCCGTACGGGTCCGTCCCCGAGCAGTACTTC. This gives the protein CASSPYGSVPEQYF.

The chain links TRBV6-5 to TRBJ1-4; D is perhaps TRBD1 (6 bases). This CDR3 has 14 amino acids. Germline CDR1 MNHEY, CDR2 SVGAGI. Trimming left V 6 bases short and J 7 bases short, with 15 bases between. The CDR3 nucleotides are TGTGCCAGCAGCGCGGCGTCACAGGGTGAAAAACTGTTTTTT. Its translation is CASSAASQGEKLFF.

The J gene is TRBJ1-1, the V gene TRBV7-9, with D unresolved. Trimming removed 4 bases at V and 11 bases at J, with 14 bases between. The germline gives CDR1 SEHNR, CDR2 FQNEAQ (reference sequence). There are 12 residues in the CDR3. The CDR3 DNA reads TGTGCCAGCAGCTGGGAAGACACCGGCGCTTTCTTT. Its protein is CASSWEDTGAFF.

The gene calls are TRBV9 and TRBJ2-7; D is unclear. Germline lookup yields CDR1 SGDLS and CDR2 YYNGEE. V shed 0 bases and J shed 2 bases, with 9 bases lying between them. This CDR3 spans 14 amino acids. Here the CDR3 reads CASSVEQYPYEQYF. CDR3 in DNA: TGTGCCAGCAGCGTAGAACAGTATCCCTACGAGCAGTACTTC.

The chain recombines TRBV5-1 with TRBJ2-1; D is perhaps TRBD1 (5 bases). V was clipped by 4 bases and J by 8 bases, with 16 bases between them. Germline-derived CDR1 and CDR2 are SGHRS and YFSETQ. The length of the CDR3 is 14 residues. The CDR3 DNA reads as TGCGCCAGCAGCAGGGGCCCTTCCGTCGATGAGCAGTTCTTC. It yields the protein CASSRGPSVDEQFF.

On this clone: This same CDR3 is encoded by further DNA sequences in the sample. The chain joins TRBV5-4 to TRBJ2-3; TRBD1 matches at 8 bases. The CDR3 length is 14 residues. Germline V lookup: CDR1 SGHNT, CDR2 YYREEE (reference sequence). V was pared by 4 bases and J by 6 bases, with 7 bases of the junction left unmatched. Written as DNA, the CDR3 is TGTGCCAGCAGCCCCGACAGGGGAGGCGATACGCAGTATTTT. As protein: CASSPDRGGDTQYF.

This clone was seen once. J is TRBJ2-1 and V is TRBV19, with 7 nucleotides matching TRBD1. The V segment lost 0 bases and the J segment 1 base; nucleotides outside the gene matches: 3. Germline CDR1 reads LNHDA; CDR2 reads SQIVND (reference sequence). CDR3 length: 16 amino acids. CDR3 coding DNA: TGTGCCAGTAGTATAGATTCAGGGGGTTCCTACAATGAGCAGTTCTTC. Its protein is CASSIDSGGSYNEQFF.

V usage is TRBV7-2 and J usage is TRBJ1-4, with no clear D. Trimming pared 5 bases from V and 0 bases from J, leaving 10 bases between. Germline V gives CDR1 SGHTA, CDR2 FQGNSA. The CDR3 spans 15 residues. The CDR3 loop reads CASSARGPTNEKLFF. The CDR3 DNA reads as TGTGCCAGCAGCGCACGCGGACCAACTAATGAAAAACTGTTTTTT.

The gene calls are TRBV19 and TRBJ2-2; 7 bases fit TRBD1. This CDR3 has 19 residues. CDR1 and CDR2 (germline): LNHDA, SQIVND (reference sequence). J gave up 1 base and V 4 bases, and 15 bases lay outside the gene matches. CDR3 amino acids: CASSRGATGDHWNTGELFF. In DNA, the CDR3 is TGTGCCAGTAGTAGAGGGGCCACAGGGGATCATTGGAACACCGGGGAGCTGTTTTTT.

The rearrangement joins TRBV7-4 to TRBJ1-5, with 8 bases fitting TRBD1. The CDR3 is made up of 18 amino acids. V gave up 0 bases and J gave up 6 bases; unmatched junction bases: 13. Germline values: CDR1 SGHVT, CDR2 SQSDAQ. The CDR3 DNA is TGTGCCAGCAGCTTAGCCCAGCCCGGACAGGGTTTAGCTCAGCCCCAGCATTTT. This translates into CASSLAQPGQGLAQPQHF.

The chain recombines TRBV11-3 with TRBJ2-7, with 8 bases identical to TRBD1. The trim removed 2 bases at V and 5 bases at J, leaving 2 bases unmatched. CDR1 is SGHNT and CDR2 is YENEEA in the germline V gene. The CDR3 runs to 13 residues. The CDR3 DNA is TGTGCCAGCAGCTTACAACAGGGGGACGAGCAGTACTTC. Residues: CASSLQQGDEQYF.

V usage is TRBV7-6 and J usage is TRBJ2-2; 11 bases agree with TRBD1. J gave up 5 bases and V 3 bases, and 5 bases lay outside the gene matches. This CDR3 comprises 16 residues. Germline V gene lookup returns CDR1 SGHVS and CDR2 FNYEAQ. As DNA, the CDR3 is TGTGCCAGCAGCTTCGCCGGGACAGGGGGAACCGGGGAGCTGTTTTTT. Protein sequence: CASSFAGTGGTGELFF.

The chain recombines TRBV11-2 with TRBJ2-5, with TRBD1 matching over 10 bases. This CDR3 spans 16 amino acids. Trimming took 4 bases from V and 5 from J; bases not matched to a gene: 10. Germline assignment: CDR1 SGHAT and CDR2 FQNNGV. CDR3: CASSSLDRGFGETQYF. Here the CDR3 DNA reads TGTGCCAGCAGCTCCCTGGACAGGGGGTTCGGGGAGACCCAGTACTTC. Supplemented by reference TRBV11-2 and TRBJ2-5, the full variable domain reads EAGVAQSPRYKIIEKRQSVAFWCNPISGHATLYWYQQILGQGPKLLIQFQNNGVVDDSQLPKDRFSAERLKGVDSTLKIQPAKLEDSAVYLCASSSLDRGFGETQYFGPGTRLLVL.